This TCR beta chain emerged from a study of technical replicates of blood from a handful of donors. Clones were sequenced by immunoSEQ multiplex PCR, and TCRdb holds only the in-frame ones, with some missing. The sample lists roughly 92,000 clones; approximately 95% were seen once. Trimming removed 3 bases at V and 6 bases at J, with 13 bases between. Germline CDR1 and CDR2: SQVTM and ANQGSEA. The CDR3 spans 13 residues. This clonotype originated in a human donor in good health. The chain combines TRBV29-1 with TRBJ2-3; D uncertain. The sequencing sample was made of T cells isolated from PBMCs. Written as DNA, the CDR3 is TGCAGCGTTGATATAGAATTTATGGATACGCAGTATTTT. Translated, it gives CSVDIEFMDTQYF.